This TCR beta chain emerged from a study of cytomegalovirus exposure and HLA in healthy donors. General observations from the study: Generally TCR sequences proved uncommon, though certain public TCRs appeared in numerous donors. Among TCR beta chains, those listed as cytomegalovirus-associated numbered about 160.

Trimming removed 1 base from V and 8 bases from J, with 18 bases in between. CDR1 and CDR2 from the germline V gene are MGHRA and YSYEKL. The CDR3 sequence is 17 residues long. With regard to this clone: What it binds is not known.

Sequencing used immunoSEQ multiplex PCR; TCRdb keeps in-frame clones, though not all of them. Of some 290,000 clones listed, approximately 88% are singletons. This receptor was taken from a man aged 30 to 45 in good health and CMV-seronegative. V gene TRBV4-1 combines with J gene TRBJ1-6, with a tentative D call TRBD1 (5 bases). Sequenced material: PBMCs. The CDR3 loop is CASSQGAGRSADSPLHF. The CDR3 DNA follows: TGCGCCAGCAGCCAAGGGGCAGGGCGATCGGCGGATTCACCCCTCCACTTT.